Each of the 15 T cell receptor beta chains below was sequenced from the same sample in a study of Ad26.COV2.S vaccination and SARS-CoV-2 variants. Assay: immunoSEQ multiplex PCR; the TCRdb copy retains only in-frame clones and omits some. The top ten clones hold around 5.5% of a sample with about 320,000 clones, roughly nine tenths of them seen once. Treatment in this sample: around 19 received Ad26.COV2.S at low or high dose, single or two shots; five or six received placebo; per-sample allocation not given. The samples date from day 63 after the first vaccine or placebo injection. The source was peripheral blood, collected in a trial of Ad26.COV2.S vaccine versus placebo. The receptors shown here come from a person between 18 and 65 years old who received the Ad26.COV2.S COVID-19 vaccine or a placebo.

V gene TRBV7-3 combines with J gene TRBJ2-1, with 12 bases identical to TRBD2. The length of the CDR3 is 20 residues. After removal of 0 bases from V and 1 base from J, the junction contained 10 bases not matched to a gene. CDR1 is SGHTA and CDR2 is FQGTGA in the germline V gene. This CDR3 is CASSLTRTSGMWGSYNEQFF. CDR3 bases: TGTGCCAGCAGCTTAACGCGGACTAGCGGGATGTGGGGTTCCTACAATGAGCAGTTCTTC.

The chain has TRBV7-2 and TRBJ1-2; D may be TRBD1 (5 bases). Germline loops: CDR1 SGHTA, CDR2 FQGNSA. The V end lost 1 base, the J end lost 6 bases, and 9 bases lay between the germline ends. The CDR3 has 13 residues. As DNA, the CDR3 is TGTGCCAGCAGCTTAGTGGGGGTGGATGGCTACACCTTC. This translates into CASSLVGVDGYTF.

The V call is TRBV4-1, the J call TRBJ2-7; D call uncertain. CDR1 and CDR2 from the germline V gene are MGHRA and YSYEKL. CDR3 size: 13 residues. Trimming removed 4 bases from V and 2 bases from J, with 9 bases in between. The CDR3 here is CASSLDTTYEQYF. In DNA, the CDR3 is TGCGCCAGCAGCCTCGACACGACCTACGAGCAGTACTTC.

This clone was seen a single time. The chain joins TRBV6-5 to TRBJ2-1, with D possibly matching TRBD1 (5 bases). Per the germline V gene, CDR1 is MNHEY and CDR2 is SVGAGI. The CDR3 extends over 13 amino acids. The V end lost 4 bases, the J end lost 10 bases, and 14 bases lay between the germline ends. The CDR3 is CASSSYRQHEQFF. The CDR3 DNA reads as TGTGCCAGCAGTTCCTATAGACAGCACGAGCAGTTCTTC.

CDR3 in DNA: TGTGCCAGCAGTGAAGCGCTTCGACAGAACTACGAGCAGTACTTC. Protein product: CASSEALRQNYEQYF. The chain recombines TRBV2 with TRBJ2-7; D may be TRBD1 (5 bases). The CDR3 is made up of 15 amino acids. Trimming removed 0 bases at V and 3 bases at J, with 12 bases between. Germline lookup yields CDR1 SNHLY and CDR2 FYNNEI.

This chain connects TRBV9 to TRBJ2-5, with D hard to call. The CDR3 spans 13 residues. V was shortened by 0 bases and J by 5 bases, with 8 bases between the two germline ends. Germline values: CDR1 SGDLS, CDR2 YYNGEE. The chain's CDR3 is CASSVALEETQYF. As DNA, the CDR3 is TGTGCCAGCAGCGTAGCTTTGGAGGAGACCCAGTACTTC.

The CDR3 region has the DNA TGCAGTGCTAGTCTAGGCAGGGGGATCTGGTACGAGCAGTACTTC. Its translation is CSASLGRGIWYEQYF. The rearrangement joins TRBV20-1 to TRBJ2-7, with 7 bases fitting TRBD1. Unmatched junction bases numbered 12, after V lost 3 bases and J lost 4 bases. The CDR3 spans 15 residues. CDR1 and CDR2 from the germline V gene are DFQATT and SNEGSKA (reference sequence).

The chain links TRBV18 to TRBJ1-1, with D hard to call. This CDR3 region has 14 residues. V lost 0 bases and J 2 bases, leaving 7 bases between the germline ends. The germline V gene encodes CDR1 KGHSH and CDR2 LQKENI. Here the CDR3 reads CASSPPNTNTEAFF. CDR3 bases: TGTGCCAGCTCACCACCGAACACCAACACTGAAGCTTTCTTT.

The genes are TRBV5-1 and TRBJ2-5; 10 nucleotides match TRBD2. The CDR3 is 18 residues long. Germline values: CDR1 SGHRS, CDR2 YFSETQ. V lost 7 bases and J lost 1; bases outside the gene matches: 16. The CDR3 sequence is CASGPGEVAGGFQETQYF. CDR3 DNA sequence: TGCGCCAGCGGGCCAGGGGAAGTAGCGGGGGGCTTCCAAGAGACCCAGTACTTC.

This chain connects TRBV7-9 to TRBJ2-3; TRBD2 agrees at 11 bases. CDR3 length: 16 residues. CDR1 SEHNR and CDR2 FQNEAQ come from the germline V gene (reference sequence). Trimming removed 5 bases from V and 0 bases from J; junction bases left unmatched: 4. The CDR3 sequence: CASSTTSGASTDTQYF. The CDR3 DNA reads as TGTGCCAGCAGCACGACTAGCGGGGCTAGCACAGATACGCAGTATTTT.

The rearrangement joins TRBV7-2 to TRBJ1-1; D remains unclear. Germline V gene data show CDR1 as SGHTA and CDR2 as FQGNSA. The CDR3 extends over 13 amino acids. The V end was cut by 1 base, the J end by 6 bases, with 9 bases between. CDR3 DNA sequence: TGTGCCAGCAGCTTAGGATGGATGGCTGAAGCTTTCTTT. This encodes CASSLGWMAEAFF.

V usage is TRBV7-9 and J usage is TRBJ1-3; D remains unclear. This CDR3 spans 15 amino acids. V was trimmed by 5 bases and J by 1 base, leaving 12 bases between them. CDR1 SEHNR and CDR2 FQNEAQ come from the germline V gene (reference sequence). CDR3 sequence reads: CASSPPPGSGNTIYF. CDR3 DNA sequence: TGTGCCAGCAGCCCCCCCCCTGGATCTGGAAACACCATATATTTT.

This chain connects TRBV4-3 to TRBJ1-1; 7 nucleotides align to TRBD1. V shed 4 bases and J 4 bases; nucleotides not matched to a gene: 9. From germline, CDR1 is LGHNA and CDR2 YSLEER. CDR3 size: 15 residues. Here the CDR3 DNA reads TGCGCCAGCAGCCCCGACAGGGTCCCGGTCACTGAAGCTTTCTTT. Its translation is CASSPDRVPVTEAFF.

The chain employs TRBV2 and TRBJ2-3, with no clear D. Trimming removed 6 bases at V and 3 bases at J, with 7 bases between. Germline CDR1 and CDR2: SNHLY and FYNNEI. The CDR3 totals 12 residues. CDR3 in amino acids: CASSVKTDTQYF. In DNA form, the CDR3 reads TGTGCCAGCAGCGTTAAAACAGATACGCAGTATTTT.

The chain couples TRBV16 to TRBJ1-1; 7 nucleotides align to TRBD1. The V segment lost 4 bases and the J segment 5 bases; nucleotides outside the gene matches: 10. The CDR3 has 15 amino acids. The germline V gene encodes CDR1 KGHSY and CDR2 FQNENV. The CDR3 nucleotides read TGTGCCAGCAGCCCCAGGACAGGCGGGGGAACTGAAGCTTTCTTT. Protein sequence: CASSPRTGGGTEAFF.